The present T cell receptor beta chain was sequenced within a study of T cells in Graves' hyperthyroidism and ophthalmopathy. Study-wide results and limits: Most clonotypes expanded in the thyroid (above 0.001) were also present in blood. Model output signaled ophthalmopathy a median 6.5 months ahead of onset.

Trimming removed 8 bases from V and 5 bases from J, with 18 bases in between. Germline assignment: CDR1 DFQATT and CDR2 SNEGSKA (reference sequence). This CDR3 has 13 amino acids. This clonotype was counted many times. Antigen: not known. Amplification of TCR beta CDR3 regions was performed using RNA transcripts as template. HTBI primers were employed in a first-round RT-PCR of the TCR CDR3. Each CDR3 protein gets one entry after TCRdb re-called the multiplex PCR reads with MiXCR. The sample yields around 620,000 distinct CDR3 sequences, roughly 50% seen once. The sequence was obtained from an adult woman with Graves' disease, either hyperthyroidism or ophthalmopathy (not recorded which). This chain links TRBV20-1 with TRBJ1-2; D gene unclear. Sequenced sample: peripheral blood or thyroid tissue (not recorded which). CDR3 amino acids: CSQGMGREYGYTF. As DNA, the CDR3 is TGCAGTCAAGGCATGGGCCGTGAGTATGGCTACACCTTC.